This TCR beta chain is from a study of vaccination effects on CD4 cells after COVID-19. Study as a whole: Participants completed two doses of the BNT162b2 or mRNA-1273 vaccine. Study-wide results and limits: Few convalescent patients were studied, and early post-infection samples were lacking.

V was shortened by 7 bases and J by 0 bases, with 11 bases between the two germline ends. CDR1 is LGHDT and CDR2 is YNNKEL in the germline V gene (reference sequence). The CDR3 runs 14 residues. Using immunoSEQ multiplex PCR, the repertoire was profiled, and TCRdb retains in-frame clones only, with some absent. The sample holds about 79,000 clones, around 76% seen once. Before sequencing, viral peptide pools were used by the ViraFEST assay to expand antigen-specific CD4+ T cells. Culture proceeded for more than 8 days, and CD4+ T cells were then isolated. Having tested negative for nucleocapsid antibodies, the vaccine recipients showed no prior SARS-CoV-2 infection. With respect to this clone: Antigen: not known.

This chain joins TRBV3-1 (or the pseudogene TRBV3-2) and TRBJ2-3; no firm D call. This clonotype was sampled from a human donor who received a COVID-19 vaccine. The starting material was CD4+ T cells from PBMCs cultured with HCoV-229E spike peptides, obtained before COVID-19 vaccination. The CDR3 loop reads CASTYASSTDTQYF. In DNA form, the CDR3 reads TGTGCCAGCACTTACGCATCTAGCACAGATACGCAGTATTTT.